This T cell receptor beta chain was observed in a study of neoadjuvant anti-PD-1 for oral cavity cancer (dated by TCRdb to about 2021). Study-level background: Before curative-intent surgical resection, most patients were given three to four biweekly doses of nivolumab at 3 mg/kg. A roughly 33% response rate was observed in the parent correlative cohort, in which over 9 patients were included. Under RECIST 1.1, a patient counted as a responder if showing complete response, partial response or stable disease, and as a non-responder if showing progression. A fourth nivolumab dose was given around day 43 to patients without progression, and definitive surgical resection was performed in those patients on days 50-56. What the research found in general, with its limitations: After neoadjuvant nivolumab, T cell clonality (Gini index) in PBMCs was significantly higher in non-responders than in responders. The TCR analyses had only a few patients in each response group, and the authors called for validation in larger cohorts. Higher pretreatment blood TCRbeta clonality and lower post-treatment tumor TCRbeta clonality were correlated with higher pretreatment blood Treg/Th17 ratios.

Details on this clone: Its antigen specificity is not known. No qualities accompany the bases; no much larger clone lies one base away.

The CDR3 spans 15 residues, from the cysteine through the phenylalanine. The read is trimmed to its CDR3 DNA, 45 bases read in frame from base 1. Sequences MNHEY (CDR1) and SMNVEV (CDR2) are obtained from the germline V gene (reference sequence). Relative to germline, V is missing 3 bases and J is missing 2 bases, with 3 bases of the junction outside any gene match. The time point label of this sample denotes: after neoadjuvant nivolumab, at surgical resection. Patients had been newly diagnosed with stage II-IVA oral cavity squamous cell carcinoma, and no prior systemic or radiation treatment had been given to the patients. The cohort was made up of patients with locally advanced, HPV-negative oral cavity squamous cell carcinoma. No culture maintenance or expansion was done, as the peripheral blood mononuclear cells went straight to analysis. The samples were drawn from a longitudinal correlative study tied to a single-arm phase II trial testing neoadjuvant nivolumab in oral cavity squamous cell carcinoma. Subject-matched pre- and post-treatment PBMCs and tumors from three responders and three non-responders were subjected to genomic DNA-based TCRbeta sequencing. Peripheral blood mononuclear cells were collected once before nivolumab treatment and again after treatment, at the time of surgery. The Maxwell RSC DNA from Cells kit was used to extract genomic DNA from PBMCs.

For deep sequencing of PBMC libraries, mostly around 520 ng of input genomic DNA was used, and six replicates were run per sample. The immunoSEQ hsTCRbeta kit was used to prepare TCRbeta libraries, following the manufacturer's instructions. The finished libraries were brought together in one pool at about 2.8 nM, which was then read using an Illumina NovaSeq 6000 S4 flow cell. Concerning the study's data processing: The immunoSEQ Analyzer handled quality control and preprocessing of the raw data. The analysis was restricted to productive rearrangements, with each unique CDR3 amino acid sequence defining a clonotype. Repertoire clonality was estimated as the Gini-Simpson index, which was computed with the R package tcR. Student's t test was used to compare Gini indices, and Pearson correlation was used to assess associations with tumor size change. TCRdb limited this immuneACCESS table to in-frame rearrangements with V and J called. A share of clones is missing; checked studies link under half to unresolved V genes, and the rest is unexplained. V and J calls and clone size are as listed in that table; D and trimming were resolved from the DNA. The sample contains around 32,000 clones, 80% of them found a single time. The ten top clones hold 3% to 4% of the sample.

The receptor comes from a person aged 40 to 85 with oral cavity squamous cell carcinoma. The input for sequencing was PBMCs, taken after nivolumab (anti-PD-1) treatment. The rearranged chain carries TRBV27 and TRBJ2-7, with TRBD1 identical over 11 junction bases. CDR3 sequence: CASSFGDRGTYEQYF. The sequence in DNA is TGTGCCAGCAGTTTCGGGGACAGGGGGACCTACGAGCAGTACTTC.